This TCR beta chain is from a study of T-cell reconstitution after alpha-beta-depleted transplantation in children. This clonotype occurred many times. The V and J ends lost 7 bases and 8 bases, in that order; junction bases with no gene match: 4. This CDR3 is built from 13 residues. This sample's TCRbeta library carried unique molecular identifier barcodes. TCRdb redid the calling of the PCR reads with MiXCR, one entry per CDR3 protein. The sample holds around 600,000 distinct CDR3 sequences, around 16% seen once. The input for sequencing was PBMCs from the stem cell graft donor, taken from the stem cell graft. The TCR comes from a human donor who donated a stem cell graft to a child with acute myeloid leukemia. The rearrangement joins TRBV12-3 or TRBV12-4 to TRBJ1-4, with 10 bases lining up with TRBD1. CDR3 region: CASTADRGEKLFF. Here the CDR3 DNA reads TGTGCCAGCACCGCGGACAGGGGGGAAAAACTGTTTTTT.